This T cell receptor beta chain was recorded in a study of vaccination effects on CD4 cells after COVID-19. Study-level findings and limits: By a late point after vaccination, infection- and vaccine-induced clones had shrunk markedly through clonal contraction. Healthy vaccinees showed cross-reactivity with common cold coronaviruses in only 1 of 255 vaccine-induced clones.

On this clone itself: The antigen remains undetermined.

The V gene lost 8 bases and the J gene lost 8 bases, with 18 bases spanning the gap. The CDR3 spans 13 residues. Germline assignment: CDR1 MNHEY and CDR2 SVGAGI. Some clones are missing from TCRdb's copy, which holds only in-frame ones; the method was immunoSEQ multiplex PCR. The sample yields roughly 63,000 clones, under 90% seen once. ViraFEST used viral peptide pools to expand antigen-specific CD4+ T cells before sequencing. Scientists isolated CD4+ T cells after an approximately ten-day culture period ended. In the vaccine recipients, nucleocapsid antibodies were negative and there was no prior SARS-CoV-2 infection. Culturing of a few million PBMC per well took place with approximately 10 IU/ml IL-2 and about 9.3 ug/ml peptides. Cultures received IL-2 medium that replaced half the medium on days 3 and 7.

The chain combines TRBV6-5 with TRBJ1-1; D unclear. The starting material was CD4+ T cells from PBMCs cultured with SARS-CoV-2 spike peptides, obtained before COVID-19 vaccination. The clonotype comes from a human donor who received a COVID-19 vaccine. CDR3 nucleotides: TGTGCCAGCTTCTTTCGAGCCGGCGGCGAAGCTTTCTTT. Its translation is CASFFRAGGEAFF.